These 14 T cell receptor beta chains came from one sample sequenced in a study of CD8 T cells in Susac syndrome. An input of about 0.45 to 1 ug of RNA was subjected to reverse transcription using random hexamers. TCRdb re-derived calls from the immunoSEQ multiplex PCR reads in MiXCR, one entry per CDR3 protein. Among about 180,000 distinct CDR3 sequences listed, 90% to 95% were seen once. Sequencing was performed on CD4+ T cells from PBMCs. The receptors were gathered from a human donor with Susac syndrome.

The genes are TRBV5-8 and TRBJ1-5; 9 nucleotides agree with TRBD1. V was pared by 0 bases and J by 4 bases, with 2 bases of the junction left unmatched. The CDR3 runs to 15 residues. Germline V gene lookup returns CDR1 SGHTS and CDR2 YDEGEE. CDR3 sequence (DNA): TGTGCCAGCAGCTTGGGGGACAGGGTGAATCAGCCCCAGCATTTT. The encoded protein is CASSLGDRVNQPQHF.

The chain combines TRBV20-1 with TRBJ1-5; D may be TRBD1 (5 bases). CDR1 is DFQATT, CDR2 SNEGSKA, per germline (reference sequence). The CDR3 is made up of 15 amino acids. Trimming took off 0 bases at V and 3 bases at J, with 12 bases between the two ends. CDR3 region: CSARDPDSFNQPQHF. The CDR3 DNA reads TGCAGTGCTAGAGATCCCGACAGTTTCAATCAGCCCCAGCATTTT.

The V call is TRBV4-2, the J call TRBJ1-1; maybe TRBD1 (5 bases). Trimming pared 0 bases from V and 3 bases from J, leaving 8 bases between. Germline V gene sequence: CDR1 LGHNA, CDR2 YNFKEQ. The CDR3 has 14 residues. CDR3 protein: CASSQEGRDTEAFF. CDR3 coding DNA: TGTGCCAGCAGCCAAGAGGGCAGGGACACTGAAGCTTTCTTT.

V usage is TRBV20-1 and J usage is TRBJ2-7, with 10 bases fitting TRBD1. The CDR3 runs to 15 residues. Per the germline V gene, CDR1 is DFQATT and CDR2 is SNEGSKA (reference sequence). With V trimmed by 4 bases and J by 1 base, 7 bases remained unmatched. DNA for the CDR3: TGCAGTGCTAAGGAGGGGACAGGGGTTTCCTACGAGCAGTACTTC. Encoded protein: CSAKEGTGVSYEQYF.

J is TRBJ2-5 and V is TRBV7-6, with D possibly matching TRBD2 (6 bases). The CDR3 runs 15 residues. Trimming took off 2 bases at V and 5 bases at J, with 15 bases between the two ends. Looked up from germline, CDR1 is SGHVS and CDR2 is FNYEAQ. DNA of the CDR3: TGTGCCAGCAGCTTACCTTGGGGGAGGTGGGAGACCCAGTACTTC. Translated, it gives CASSLPWGRWETQYF. Using reference TRBV7-6 and TRBJ2-5 for the parts outside the CDR3, the full variable domain is GAGVSQSPRYKVTKRGQDVALRCDPISGHVSLYWYRQALGQGPEFLTYFNYEAQQDKSGLPNDRFSAERPEGSISTLTIQRTEQRDSAMYRCASSLPWGRWETQYFGPGTRLLVL.

The chain is built from TRBV7-2 and TRBJ2-4; D may be TRBD1 (5 bases). CDR3 length equals 15 residues. The germline V gene encodes CDR1 SGHTA and CDR2 FQGNSA. Trimming took off 0 bases at V and 4 bases at J, with 10 bases between the two ends. In DNA, the CDR3 is TGTGCCAGCAGCTTAGCGCGGACACGGAAAAACATTCAGTACTTC. Protein sequence: CASSLARTRKNIQYF. The variable domain in full, completed from reference TRBV7-2 and TRBJ2-4, reads GAGVSQSPSNKVTEKGKDVELRCDPISGHTALYWYRQSLGQGLEFLIYFQGNSAPDKSGLPSDRFSAERTGGSVSTLTIQRTQQEDSAVYLCASSLARTRKNIQYFGAGTRLSVL.

The chain is built from TRBV10-2 and TRBJ2-5, with 8 bases fitting TRBD2. V trimming: 4 bases; J trimming: 5 bases; junction bases outside the gene matches: 6. This CDR3 contains 14 residues. Germline V gives CDR1 WSHSY, CDR2 SAAADI. CDR3 DNA: TGCGCCAGCAGTGGCCTAACTAGCGGCGAGACCCAGTACTTC. Its protein product is CASSGLTSGETQYF.

CDR3 sequence reads: CASSSDGTVNEAFF. The CDR3 DNA follows: TGTGCCAGCAGCTCCGACGGGACGGTAAATGAAGCTTTCTTT. V and J are TRBV7-2 and TRBJ1-1, with D maybe TRBD1 (5 bases). Trimming removed 4 bases from V and 7 bases from J, with 16 bases in between. This CDR3 is built from 14 residues. Germline V gives CDR1 SGHTA, CDR2 FQGNSA. Full variable domain (outside the CDR3, taken from reference TRBV7-2 and TRBJ1-1): GAGVSQSPSNKVTEKGKDVELRCDPISGHTALYWYRQSLGQGLEFLIYFQGNSAPDKSGLPSDRFSAERTGGSVSTLTIQRTQQEDSAVYLCASSSDGTVNEAFFGQGTRLTVV.

The genes are TRBV29-1 and TRBJ1-5, with D hard to call. This CDR3 is built from 13 residues. The germline gives CDR1 SQVTM, CDR2 ANQGSEA. V lost 6 bases and J lost 6, with 15 bases in between. The chain's CDR3 is CSVSPTESQPQHF. In DNA form, the CDR3 reads TGCAGCGTCAGCCCAACGGAAAGTCAGCCCCAGCATTTT.

This chain uses TRBV20-1 with TRBJ2-7, with 8 bases lining up with TRBD2. The CDR3 covers 14 residues. Looked up from germline, CDR1 is DFQATT and CDR2 is SNEGSKA (reference sequence). V was pared by 3 bases and J by 1 base, with 5 bases of the junction left unmatched. The CDR3 is CSASERGPSYEQYF. CDR3 nucleotide sequence: TGCAGTGCTAGTGAGCGGGGGCCGTCCTACGAGCAGTACTTC.

The genes are TRBV27 and TRBJ1-5; D is unclear. Germline V CDR1 and CDR2: MNHEY, SMNVEV (reference sequence). V lost 2 bases to trimming and J lost 2 bases, with 13 bases between them. The CDR3 contains 16 residues. As DNA, the CDR3 is TGTGCCAGCAGTTTAAAACCCATAAGGGGCAATCAGCCCCAGCATTTT. Protein product: CASSLKPIRGNQPQHF.

The chain employs TRBV20-1 and TRBJ2-7; 8 positions match TRBD2. Germline V lookup: CDR1 DFQATT, CDR2 SNEGSKA (reference sequence). CDR3 length: 15 amino acids. Trimming took 0 bases from V and 7 from J; bases not matched to a gene: 11. CDR3 coding DNA: TGCAGTGCTAGAGATTCCGCGGGGGGCCTCGGGGAGCAGTACTTC. Protein: CSARDSAGGLGEQYF.

The chain is built from TRBV25-1 and TRBJ2-4, with a tentative D call TRBD2 (5 bases). The CDR3 contains 11 residues. V gave up 3 bases and J gave up 9 bases, with 6 bases separating them. The V gene's germline CDR1 is MGHDK and CDR2 SYGVNS. CDR3 bases: TGTGCCAGCAGTGACGGGGTCATTCAGTACTTC. As protein: CASSDGVIQYF.

This clonotype was seen only a few times. V gene TRBV9 combines with J gene TRBJ1-1; a possible D gene is TRBD1 (6 bases). CDR3 length: 14 residues. The germline V gene has CDR1 SGDLS and CDR2 YYNGEE. V shed 2 bases and J shed 1 base, with 9 bases lying between them. CDR3 nucleotide sequence: TGTGCCAGCAGCGTCCAGGGGCAGAACACTGAAGCTTTCTTT. Protein: CASSVQGQNTEAFF. The full variable domain, rest sourced from reference TRBV9 and TRBJ1-1, is DSGVTQTPKHLITATGQRVTLRCSPRSGDLSVYWYQQSLDQGLQFLIQYYNGEERAKGNILERFSAQQFPDLHSELNLSSLELGDSALYFCASSVQGQNTEAFFGQGTRLTVV.